The 12 T cell receptor beta chains listed next were all sequenced from one sample in a study of T-cell memory formation after mild COVID-19. MiXCR was run by TCRdb on the 5' RACE reads, yielding one entry per CDR3 protein. The sample shows 190,000 or so distinct CDR3 sequences, roughly a tenth of them seen only once. Sequencing was performed on PBMCs or a T cell subset sorted from them (not recorded which). These receptors were obtained from a man aged 18 to 29 who had mild COVID-19 (a few samples of this study predate the infection). Cell type and time point are not known.

The sample holds a few counts of this clonotype. The chain joins TRBV19 to TRBJ1-1, with D hard to call. Germline CDR1 LNHDA, CDR2 SQIVND (reference sequence). The V end lost 0 bases, the J end lost 5 bases, and 7 bases lay between the germline ends. This CDR3 has 13 amino acids. CDR3 residues: CASSIDDLTEAFF. The CDR3, as DNA: TGTGCCAGTAGTATAGATGACCTGACTGAAGCTTTCTTT. The full variable domain, completed using reference TRBV19 and TRBJ1-1, is DGGITQSPKYLFRKEGQNVTLSCEQNLNHDAMYWYRQDPGQGLRLIYYSQIVNDFQKGDIAEGYSVSREKKESFPLTVTSAQKNPTAFYLCASSIDDLTEAFFGQGTRLTVV.

J is TRBJ2-4 and V is TRBV28; tentative D call: TRBD2 (5 bases). This CDR3 has 13 amino acids. The germline CDR1 and CDR2 sequences are MDHEN and SYDVKM. V shed 7 bases and J shed 7 bases, with 14 bases lying between them. CDR3 protein: CASIPTNSNIQYF. DNA for the CDR3: TGTGCCAGCATACCGACTAATTCGAACATTCAGTACTTC.

This clonotype was seen only a few times. This sequence joins TRBV11-3 and TRBJ2-5; a possible D gene is TRBD2 (5 bases). Trimming removed 5 bases at V and 5 bases at J, with 12 bases between. This CDR3 is 13 amino acids long. Per the germline V gene, CDR1 is SGHNT and CDR2 is YENEEA. The CDR3: CASSTGLLETQYF. In DNA form, the CDR3 reads TGTGCCAGCAGCACTGGACTTTTGGAGACCCAGTACTTC. The whole variable domain, filled in from reference TRBV11-3 and TRBJ2-5, reads EAGVVQSPRYKIIEKKQPVAFWCNPISGHNTLYWYLQNLGQGPELLIRYENEEAVDDSQLPKDRFSAERLKGVDSTLKIQPAELGDSAVYLCASSTGLLETQYFGPGTRLLVL.

This clonotype was observed a handful of times. This rearrangement joins TRBV2 to TRBJ2-3; D remains ambiguous. The CDR3 is 14 residues long. V lost 3 bases and J lost 4, with 11 bases in between. Germline CDR1 and CDR2: SNHLY and FYNNEI. Here the CDR3 DNA reads TGTGCCAGCAGTGAGTGGCTAGTCGCAGATACGCAGTATTTT. This sequence encodes CASSEWLVADTQYF.

Remarks on this clonotype: A much larger clonotype is one base distant, so this may be a read error. The J gene is TRBJ1-1, the V gene TRBV7-2; 9 bases are a match to TRBD1. This CDR3 comprises 14 residues. Germline V gene lookup returns CDR1 SGHTA and CDR2 FQGNSA. CDR3 residues: CASSQQGASTDAFF. The CDR3 nucleotides are TGTGCCAGCAGTCAACAGGGGGCTTCTACTGATGCTTTCTTT.

The J gene is TRBJ1-4, the V gene TRBV4-1; 7 bases match TRBD1. The CDR3 loop spans 15 amino acids. The germline V gene encodes CDR1 MGHRA and CDR2 YSYEKL. J gave up 5 bases and V 4 bases, and 7 bases lay outside the gene matches. CDR3 DNA: TGCGCCAGCAGCCCTAGACAGGGCCTGAATGAAAAACTGTTTTTT. Translation: CASSPRQGLNEKLFF.

This clonotype appeared once. This rearrangement joins TRBV30 to TRBJ2-2; 8 bases align to TRBD1. The CDR3 is made up of 20 amino acids. Trimming took 1 base from V and 0 from J; bases not matched to a gene: 16. Germline V gene lookup returns CDR1 GTSNPN and CDR2 SVGIG (reference sequence). As DNA, the CDR3 is TGTGCCTGGAGTGCGAGGTTTCGAGGACAGGGAATTTCGAACACCGGGGAGCTGTTTTTT. Translating it yields CAWSARFRGQGISNTGELFF.

The V call is TRBV5-1, the J call TRBJ2-3; D remains ambiguous. The CDR3 has 14 residues. Germline V gene data show CDR1 as SGHRS and CDR2 as YFSETQ. The ends were cut back, 1 base at V and 6 bases at J, with 12 bases in the middle. The CDR3 sequence: CASSLSWFQDTQYF. CDR3 nucleotides: TGCGCCAGCAGCTTGTCCTGGTTTCAGGATACGCAGTATTTT. The whole variable domain, filled in from reference TRBV5-1 and TRBJ2-3, reads KAGVTQTPRYLIKTRGQQVTLSCSPISGHRSVSWYQQTPGQGLQFLFEYFSETQRNKGNFPGRFSGRQFSNSRSEMNVSTLELGDSALYLCASSLSWFQDTQYFGPGTRLTVL.

This sequence joins TRBV5-4 and TRBJ1-3, with D perhaps matching TRBD1 (5 bases). Germline V gives CDR1 SGHNT, CDR2 YYREEE (reference sequence). The V gene lost 4 bases and the J gene lost 2 bases, with 16 bases spanning the gap. CDR3 length: 16 residues. Written as DNA, the CDR3 is TGTGCCAGCAGCCTGGGGATGGTGGGGCCTGGAAACACCATATATTTT. Amino acid sequence: CASSLGMVGPGNTIYF.

Comments on this clonotype: A read error may explain this, as a much larger clone is one base away. V gene TRBV7-9 combines with J gene TRBJ2-5; D is perhaps TRBD2 (5 bases). Germline V gene data show CDR1 as SEHNR and CDR2 as FQNEAQ (reference sequence). Trimming stripped 6 bases from V and 5 bases from J, with 16 bases between. The CDR3 spans 14 residues. The CDR3 DNA reads TGTGCCAGCAGACACCGACTACCAGCGGAGACCCAGTACTTC. The encoded protein is CASRHRLPAETQYF.

Only a few counts were recorded for this clonotype. J is TRBJ1-6 and V is TRBV5-6; perhaps TRBD1 as D (6 bases). Germline lookup yields CDR1 SGHDT and CDR2 YYEEEE. V shed 3 bases and J shed 5 bases, with 9 bases lying between them. The CDR3 is 14 residues long. Written as DNA, the CDR3 is TGTGCCAGCAGCTACGGACAGCATAATTCACCCCTCCACTTT. This encodes CASSYGQHNSPLHF.

J is TRBJ1-5 and V is TRBV18; no clear D. The CDR3 spans 13 residues. Trimming left V 2 bases short and J 7 bases short, with 9 bases between. CDR1 is KGHSH and CDR2 is LQKENI in the germline V gene. CDR3: CASSPGVEQPQHF. The CDR3 DNA reads TGTGCCAGCTCACCAGGGGTCGAGCAGCCCCAGCATTTT.